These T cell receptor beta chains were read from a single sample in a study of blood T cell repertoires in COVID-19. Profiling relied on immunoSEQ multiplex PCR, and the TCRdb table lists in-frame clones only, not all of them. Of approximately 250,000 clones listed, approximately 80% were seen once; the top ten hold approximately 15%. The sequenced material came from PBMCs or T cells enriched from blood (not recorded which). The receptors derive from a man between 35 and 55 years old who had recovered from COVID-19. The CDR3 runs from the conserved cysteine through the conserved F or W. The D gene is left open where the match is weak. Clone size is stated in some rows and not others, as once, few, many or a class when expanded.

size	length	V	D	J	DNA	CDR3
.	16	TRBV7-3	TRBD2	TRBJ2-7	TGTGCCAGCAGCCCAACCGGGACTAGCGGGAGCTACGAGCAGTACTTC	CASSPTGTSGSYEQYF
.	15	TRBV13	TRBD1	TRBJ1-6	TGTGCCAGCAGACAACTCGACAGGGGGCAGTCACCCCTCCACTTT	CASRQLDRGQSPLHF
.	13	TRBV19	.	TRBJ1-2	TGTGCCAGTAGTATAGATCTGCGGTATGGCTACACCTTC	CASSIDLRYGYTF
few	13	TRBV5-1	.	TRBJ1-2	TGCGCCAGCAGCCTGCGGACAGAGTATGGCTACACCTTC	CASSLRTEYGYTF
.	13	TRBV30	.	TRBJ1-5	TGTGCCTGGAGTGATGGGGGAGGGCAGCCCCAGCATTTT	CAWSDGGGQPQHF
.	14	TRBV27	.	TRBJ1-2	TGTGCCAGCAGTAATCGAGGGTTGGACTATGGCTACACCTTC	CASSNRGLDYGYTF
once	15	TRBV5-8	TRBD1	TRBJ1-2	TGTGCCAGCAGCCTGACGGGACAGGGGAGGAATGGCTACACCTTC	CASSLTGQGRNGYTF
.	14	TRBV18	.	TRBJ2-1	TGTGCCAGCTCACCCCAGGGCTCCTACAATGAGCAGTTCTTC	CASSPQGSYNEQFF
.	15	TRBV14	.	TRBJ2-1	TGTGCCAGCAGCCCCCTCAGGCTAGCTATCAATGAGCAGTTCTTC	CASSPLRLAINEQFF
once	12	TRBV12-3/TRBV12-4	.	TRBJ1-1	TGTGCCAGCAGACGAGGGGGTTCTGAAGCTTTCTTT	CASRRGGSEAFF
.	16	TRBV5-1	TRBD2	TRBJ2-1	TGCGCCAGCAGCTTGGGAAGGACTAGAGGATATAGTCAGCAGTTCTTC	CASSLGRTRGYSQQFF
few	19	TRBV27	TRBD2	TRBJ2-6	TGTGCCAGCAGACCAGAAGCACTAGCGGGGCCCTCTGGGGCCAACGTCCTGACTTTC	CASRPEALAGPSGANVLTF
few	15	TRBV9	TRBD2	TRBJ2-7	TGTGCCAGCAGCCCCGGGACTAGCGGGATGGACGAGCAGTACTTC	CASSPGTSGMDEQYF
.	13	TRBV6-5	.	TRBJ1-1	TGTGCCGGACGGGACAACTGGAACACTGAAGCTTTCTTT	CAGRDNWNTEAFF
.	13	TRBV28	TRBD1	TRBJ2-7	TGTGCCAGCAGGGGACAGGGAAGGAGCGAGCAGTACTTC	CASRGQGRSEQYF
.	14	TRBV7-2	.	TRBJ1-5	TGTGCCAGCAGCTACGACAGTAGCAATCAGCCCCAGCATTTT	CASSYDSSNQPQHF
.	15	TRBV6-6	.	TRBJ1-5	TGTGCCAGCACCGGACCTGGGGGCCAAAGTCAGCCCCAGCATTTT	CASTGPGGQSQPQHF
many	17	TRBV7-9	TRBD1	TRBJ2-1	TGTGCCAGCAGCTTCCCCAAGACAGGGGGCCCCGCTAATGAGCAGTTCTTC	CASSFPKTGGPANEQFF
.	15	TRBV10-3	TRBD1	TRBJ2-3	TGTGCCATCAGGCCGGGACAGGAAAGCACAGATACGCAGTATTTT	CAIRPGQESTDTQYF
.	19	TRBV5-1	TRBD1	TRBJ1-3	TGCGCCAGCAGCTTGGAGATGGTGACAGGGGGTGCAGGAGGAAACACCATATATTTT	CASSLEMVTGGAGGNTIYF
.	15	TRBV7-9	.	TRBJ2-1	TGTGCCAGCAGCTTAGGGCCGGGGTCCTACAATGAGCAGTTCTTC	CASSLGPGSYNEQFF
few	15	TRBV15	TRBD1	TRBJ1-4	TGTGCCACCAGCAGCACACAGGGGAATAAGGGAAAACTGTTTTTT	CATSSTQGNKGKLFF
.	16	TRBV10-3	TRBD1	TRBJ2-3	TGTGCCATCAACGGGGACAGCCATTCTAGCACAGATACGCAGTATTTT	CAINGDSHSSTDTQYF
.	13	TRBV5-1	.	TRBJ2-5	TGCGCCAGCAGCTTGTCCGCGGGAGAGACCCAGTACTTC	CASSLSAGETQYF
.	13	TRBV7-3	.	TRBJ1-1	TGTGCCAGCAGTACGACAGTGAACACTGAAGCTTTCTTT	CASSTTVNTEAFF
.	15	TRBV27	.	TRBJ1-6	TGTGCCAGCAGTTCTGCGGGGCCTTTGGGTTCACCCCTCCACTTT	CASSSAGPLGSPLHF
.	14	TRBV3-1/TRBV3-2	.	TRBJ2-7	TGTGCCAGCAGTAAAGCATCATCCTCCTACGAGCAGTACTTC	CASSKASSSYEQYF
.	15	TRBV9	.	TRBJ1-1	TGTGCCAGCAGCGTAGCGCCGGGTCCGAACACTGAAGCTTTCTTT	CASSVAPGPNTEAFF
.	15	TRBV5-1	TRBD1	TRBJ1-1	TGCGCCAGCAGCTTGGTGGGGACAGGAAACACTGAAGCTTTCTTT	CASSLVGTGNTEAFF
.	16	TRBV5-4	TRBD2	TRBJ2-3	TGTGCCAGCAGCTTGGGGGGGAGCGGGGGTCAAGATACGCAGTATTTT	CASSLGGSGGQDTQYF
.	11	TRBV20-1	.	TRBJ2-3	TGCAGTGCTAGCCCCAGGGATACGCAGTATTTT	CSASPRDTQYF
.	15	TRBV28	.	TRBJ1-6	TGTGCCAGCAGGACCCACGGGGTAGTAAATTCACCCCTCCACTTT	CASRTHGVVNSPLHF
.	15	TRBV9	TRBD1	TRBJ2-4	TGTGCCAGCAGCGGCAGACAGGGTAGTCGGGACATTCAGTACTTC	CASSGRQGSRDIQYF
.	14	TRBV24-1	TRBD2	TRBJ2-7	TGTGCCACCAGTGATAGCGGGGGGGCCTACGAGCAGTACTTC	CATSDSGGAYEQYF
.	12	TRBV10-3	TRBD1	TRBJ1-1	TGTGCCATCAGTGCGAGGGAGACAGGGACTTTCTTT	CAISARETGTFF